This T cell receptor beta chain was obtained from a study of T cells after yellow fever vaccination. TCRdb re-called the 5' RACE reads with MiXCR, one entry per CDR3 protein. Of about 350,000 distinct CDR3 sequences detected, about 9.9% appear once; the ten largest clones hold more than 15%. General study points: Peak timing came faster in the weaker secondary response, day 5 versus 15.

The J segment lost 4 bases and the V segment lost 4 bases, leaving 0 bases of the junction unmatched. This CDR3 has 13 residues. Germline V gene lookup returns CDR1 MGHRA and CDR2 YSYEKL. Note on this clonotype: The antigen is unknown.

The sequences come from PBMCs, collected on the day of the first yellow fever vaccination. The source of this sequence is a man aged 18 to 30 who received the YFV17D yellow fever vaccine. The chain uses TRBV4-1 and TRBJ2-2; TRBD2 matches 7 bases. CDR3 protein: CASSRGGTGELFF. The CDR3 region has the DNA TGCGCCAGCAGCCGCGGGGGCACCGGGGAGCTGTTTTTT.